This T cell receptor (beta chain) was observed in a study of cytomegalovirus exposure and HLA in healthy donors. Study summary: Earlier sequencing of 200 million or so T cells yielded around 100 million unique TCR beta sequences.

With regard to this clone: Its antigen is undetermined.

13 Jbeta primers and 60 Vbeta primers were used for the PCR. TCRdb's copy holds only in-frame clones and misses some; the assay was immunoSEQ multiplex PCR. The profile shows 150,000 to 200,000 clones, 87% of them singletons. Overall study findings and caveats: Later work found that TCR association rates differed between HLA loci; DRB1 had the most and HLA-C the fewest.

This CDR3 is built from 17 residues. The germline CDR1 and CDR2 sequences are KGHSH and LQKENI. The V and J ends lost 2 bases and 0 bases respectively, with 14 bases between them. The V gene is TRBV18, the J gene TRBJ2-1; weak D call: TRBD2 (6 bases). This sequence originates from a girl younger than two in good health and CMV-seronegative. Source material: PBMCs. The CDR3 here is CASSPVRGWSSYNEQFF. The CDR3 DNA follows: TGTGCCAGCTCACCAGTCCGGGGGTGGAGCTCCTACAATGAGCAGTTCTTC.